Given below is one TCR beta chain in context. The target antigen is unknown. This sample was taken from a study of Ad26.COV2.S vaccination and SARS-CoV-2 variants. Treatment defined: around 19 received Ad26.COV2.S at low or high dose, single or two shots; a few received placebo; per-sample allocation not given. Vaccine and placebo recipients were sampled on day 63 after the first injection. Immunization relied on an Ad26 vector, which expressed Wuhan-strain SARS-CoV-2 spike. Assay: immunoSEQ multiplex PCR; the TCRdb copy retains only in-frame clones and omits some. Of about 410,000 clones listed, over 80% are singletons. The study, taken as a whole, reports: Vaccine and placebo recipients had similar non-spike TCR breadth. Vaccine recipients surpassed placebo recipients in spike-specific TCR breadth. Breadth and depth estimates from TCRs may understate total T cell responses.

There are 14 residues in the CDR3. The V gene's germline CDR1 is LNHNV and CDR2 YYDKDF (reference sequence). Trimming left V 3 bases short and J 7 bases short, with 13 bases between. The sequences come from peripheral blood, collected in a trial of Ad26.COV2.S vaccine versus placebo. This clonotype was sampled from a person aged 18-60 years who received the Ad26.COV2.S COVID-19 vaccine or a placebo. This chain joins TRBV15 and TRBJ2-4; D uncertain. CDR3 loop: CATSSGPGPNIQYF. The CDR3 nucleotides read TGTGCCACCAGCAGCGGGCCCGGACCCAACATTCAGTACTTC.